This TCR beta chain is drawn from a study of blood T cells in healthy people across ages (dated by TCRdb to between 2014 and 2017). Broadly, across the study: Template switching captured roughly one uniquely barcoded TCR beta cDNA molecule per two T cells in model experiments. Age-related changes in TCR beta repertoire diversity were measured in the study by deep sequencing normalized with unique cDNA molecular identifiers. Donors were grouped into four age groups: young (average approximately 15 years), middle-aged (39), aged (about 60) and long-lived (just over 80). To avoid experimental bias, donors of different ages were distributed randomly across sequencing lanes. Using the same blood draw, the study looked at two additional independent replicas of 1 million unique cDNA reads for two donors, one aged 18 to 29 and the other aged 80 or older.

Points the paper makes about the study in general: Compared with the aged group, more naive CD4+ T cells, fewer expanded clones and increased TCR diversity were shown by the long-lived group, suggesting age selection. Donor CMV infection status was unknown, potentially confounding age-related changes in expanded clonotypes. There was a strong correlation between observed TCR beta diversity and the percentage of naive T cells measured by flow cytometry. As age increased, observed TCR beta diversity per million T cells dropped in a roughly linear way, and a significant reduction was already evident by age about 40. Estimates of total diversity based on one million sequenced T cells were regarded as lower bounds and as underestimates. Since profiling was done on bulk unsorted PBMCs, naive and antigen-experienced compartments could not be conclusively compared.

A note on this clonotype: Its recognized antigen is unknown. Base qualities are missing; no much larger clone stands one base away.

The approximately 41 donors, aged about 6 to 95 years, were systemically healthy Caucasian individuals from Russia. Around 10 milliliters of peripheral blood were collected from each donor into EDTA-treated Vacutainer tubes. Ficoll-Paque density-gradient centrifugation was used to isolate PBMCs, with at least 6 million per sample. Total RNA, at least 6 micrograms per sample, was extracted from PBMCs with Trizol reagent. The percentages of naive CD45RAhigh/CD27high T cells were determined by flow cytometry on a PBMC aliquot from every donor. CDR1 and CDR2 are read off the germline V gene as MRHNA and SNTAGT. Including cysteine and phenylalanine, the CDR3 has 16 amino acids. Here the CDR3 DNA is all that survives: 48 bases in frame from base 1. Trimming removed 0 bases from V and 0 bases from J, leaving 9 bases between the germline ends. The method behind the library was 5' RACE. Data came from an Illumina HiSeq 2500. A second PCR of about 6 to 11 cycles was performed with a sample-barcoded 5' primer and a J-beta primer mix. A unique molecular identifier was introduced onto each TCR beta cDNA molecule by a template-switch 5' adaptor carrying 12 random nucleotides. Each sample yielded at least 2.5 million CDR3-containing paired-end reads. First-strand cDNA was synthesized from all RNA with the Mint cDNA synthesis kit, primed by a TRBC-specific oligonucleotide. Following uracil-DNA glycosylase treatment, all cDNA underwent a first 18-cycle PCR with the universal primers M1SS and BC2_uni_R. The paper's data handling went like this. Each sample was normalized by randomly selecting 1 million high-quality reads, each carrying a distinct molecular identifier. Instead of being binned into consensus sequences, reads that shared molecular identifiers were thrown out. MiTCR, run with a Q25 quality threshold and the strictest error-elimination algorithm, handled CDR3 identification, clonotype clustering and error correction. Lower-bound total TCR beta diversity was estimated with a nonparametric unseen species model using Euler transformation. Clones were called with MiXCR by TCRdb after fastp trimmed the public reads at Q25, and only in-frame beta chains were retained. Entries are consolidated by CDR3 protein sequence, retaining the most common genes and DNA. Here the V and J calls rest on TCRdb's processing, not on the authors' analysis. For this sample there are more than 550,000 distinct CDR3 sequences; approximately 22% appear just once. Around 22% of the sample is in the top ten clones.

Sequenced input: blood. The V gene is TRBV6-4 and the J gene is TRBJ2-1, with no reliable assignment of the D segment. The receptor was derived from a man in his 70s in good health. The nucleotide sequence reads TGTGCCAGCAGTGACTCGGGCACTGGCTCCTACAATGAGCAGTTCTTC. Its amino acids are CASSDSGTGSYNEQFF.